The 21 T cell receptor beta chains in this list originate from one sample, sequenced in a study of cytomegalovirus exposure and HLA in healthy donors. PCR employed 60 Vbeta and 13 Jbeta primers. The assay was immunoSEQ multiplex PCR, and TCRdb's table has in-frame clones only and misses some. The sample lists approximately 170,000 clones; 70% to 90% were seen once. The sequenced sample consisted of PBMCs. The origin of the receptors is a young woman in good health and CMV-seronegative.

The rearrangement links TRBV10-3 to TRBJ1-1; weak D call: TRBD1 (6 bases). Germline values: CDR1 ENHRY, CDR2 SYGVKD. V dropped 7 bases and J dropped 8 bases, with 17 bases sitting between them. The CDR3 has 13 residues. CDR3 nucleotide sequence: TGTGCCATCAAATCAGGGGACCCTGGGGAAGCTTTCTTT. Translated, it gives CAIKSGDPGEAFF.

The chain uses TRBV19 and TRBJ2-2; 9 nucleotides align to TRBD1. CDR3 size: 14 residues. V was clipped by 9 bases and J by 6 bases; unmatched bases: 8. Germline V gene data show CDR1 as LNHDA and CDR2 as SQIVND (reference sequence). This CDR3 is CASEGQGWAGELFF. The CDR3 DNA is TGTGCCAGCGAGGGACAGGGATGGGCCGGGGAGCTGTTTTTT. Complete variable domain (other parts from reference TRBV19 and TRBJ2-2): DGGITQSPKYLFRKEGQNVTLSCEQNLNHDAMYWYRQDPGQGLRLIYYSQIVNDFQKGDIAEGYSVSREKKESFPLTVTSAQKNPTAFYLCASEGQGWAGELFFGEGSRLTVL.

This chain uses TRBV2 with TRBJ2-4; the D gene is possibly TRBD2 (6 bases). The CDR3 spans 15 residues. CDR1 is SNHLY, CDR2 FYNNEI, per germline. V shed 4 bases and J shed 8 bases, with 18 bases lying between them. Here the CDR3 reads CASSAKGNPGDIQYF. The CDR3 DNA is TGTGCCAGCAGTGCGAAGGGGAACCCGGGGGACATTCAGTACTTC. Full variable domain (outside the CDR3, taken from reference TRBV2 and TRBJ2-4): EPEVTQTPSHQVTQMGQEVILRCVPISNHLYFYWYRQILGQKVEFLVSFYNNEISEKSEIFDDQFSVERPDGSNFTLKIRSTKLEDSAMYFCASSAKGNPGDIQYFGAGTRLSVL.

V is TRBV10-3 and J is TRBJ2-7; TRBD2 matches at 10 bases. Germline CDR1 reads ENHRY; CDR2 reads SYGVKD. J was trimmed by 1 base and V by 0 bases; bases with no gene match: 0. There are 15 residues in the CDR3. The CDR3 DNA sequence: TGTGCCATCAGTGAGTCGGGACTAGCGTCCTACGAGCAGTACTTC. It translates to CAISESGLASYEQYF.

Comments on this clone: This same CDR3 is encoded by further DNA sequences in the sample. J is TRBJ2-1 and V is TRBV27; unclear D gene. The CDR3 covers 15 residues. Germline CDR1 reads MNHEY; CDR2 reads SMNVEV (reference sequence). V lost 3 bases and J 0 bases, leaving 9 bases between the germline ends. Written as DNA, the CDR3 is TGTGCCAGCAGTTTTGGCGGAAGCTCCTACAATGAGCAGTTCTTC. Amino acid sequence: CASSFGGSSYNEQFF.

This clone was counted between two and nine times. The chain combines TRBV7-3 with TRBJ1-1, with D uncertain. V dropped 2 bases and J dropped 5 bases, with 9 bases sitting between them. The length of the CDR3 is 13 residues. Germline loops: CDR1 SGHTA, CDR2 FQGTGA. The CDR3 spells CASSLGGGTEAFF. As DNA, the CDR3 is TGTGCCAGCAGCTTAGGAGGCGGGACTGAAGCTTTCTTT. The full variable domain, rest sourced from reference TRBV7-3 and TRBJ1-1, is GAGVSQTPSNKVTEKGKYVELRCDPISGHTALYWYRQSLGQGPEFLIYFQGTGAADDSGLPNDRFFAVRPEGSVSTLKIQRTERGDSAVYLCASSLGGGTEAFFGQGTRLTVV.

The chain combines TRBV28 with TRBJ1-5; weak D call: TRBD1 (5 bases). This CDR3 comprises 14 residues. Trimming cost V 7 bases and J 6 bases, with 16 bases left between them. The germline V gene has CDR1 MDHEN and CDR2 SYDVKM. The CDR3 nucleotides are TGTGCCAGCATTGCGGGGGTCCGGTCTCAGCCCCAGCATTTT. Encoded protein: CASIAGVRSQPQHF.

The V call is TRBV7-9, the J call TRBJ1-2, with D uncertain. Germline V gene sequence: CDR1 SEHNR, CDR2 FQNEAQ (reference sequence). The CDR3 contains 15 residues. V shed 0 bases and J shed 0 bases, with 8 bases lying between them. CDR3 loop: CASSLAYTANYGYTF. CDR3 DNA sequence: TGTGCCAGCAGCTTAGCTTACACAGCTAACTATGGCTACACCTTC. The full variable domain, with the rest looked up from reference TRBV7-9 and TRBJ1-2, is DTGVSQNPRHKITKRGQNVTFRCDPISEHNRLYWYRQTLGQGPEFLTYFQNEAQLEKSRLLSDRFSAERPKGSFSTLEIQRTEQGDSAMYLCASSLAYTANYGYTFGSGTRLTVV.

Notes on this clone: The junction departs from germline at one end; a sequencing error may be responsible. The CDR3 coding sequence is TGTGCCAGCAGTTTTTGGGAGGGGCCCGTCTTC. This sequence encodes CASSFWEGPVF. The chain links TRBV28 to TRBJ2-7, with 7 bases that match TRBD2. This CDR3 region has 11 residues. Looked up from germline, CDR1 is MDHEN and CDR2 is SYDVKM. Based on the CDR3 plus reference TRBV28 and TRBJ2-7, the full variable domain is DVKVTQSSRYLVKRTGEKVFLECVQDMDHENMFWYRQDPGLGLRLIYFSYDVKMKEKGDIPEGYSVSREKKERFSLILESASTNQTSMYLCASSFWEGPVFGPGTRLTVT.

The chain carries TRBV5-1 and TRBJ1-3, with no clear D. Germline V gene lookup returns CDR1 SGHRS and CDR2 YFSETQ. The CDR3 is 13 amino acids. V was trimmed by 10 bases and J by 3 bases, leaving 14 bases between them. The DNA for the CDR3 is TGCGCCTCATATGACCCGGGTGGAAACACCATATATTTT. This translates into CASYDPGGNTIYF.

The V and J genes are TRBV28 and TRBJ2-2, with 10 nucleotides matching TRBD1. The CDR3 has 15 residues. The trim removed 5 bases at V and 2 bases at J, leaving 2 bases unmatched. Germline V gene lookup returns CDR1 MDHEN and CDR2 SYDVKM. This CDR3 reads CASSGDRGNTGELFF. CDR3 DNA: TGTGCCAGCAGTGGGGACAGGGGAAACACCGGGGAGCTGTTTTTT.

The CDR3 spells CASIGRPGGRSNTIYF. DNA for the CDR3: TGTGCCAGTATCGGTCGGCCAGGGGGGAGGTCAAACACCATATATTTT. The rearrangement joins TRBV19 to TRBJ1-3; 7 nucleotides agree with TRBD1. This CDR3 is 16 amino acids long. J gave up 6 bases and V 7 bases, and 15 bases lay outside the gene matches. CDR1 and CDR2 (germline): LNHDA, SQIVND (reference sequence).

The chain joins TRBV2 to TRBJ1-4, with 8 bases fitting TRBD1. The CDR3 has 16 residues. Germline V lookup: CDR1 SNHLY, CDR2 FYNNEI. Trimming removed 7 bases from V and 0 bases from J; junction bases left unmatched: 7. In DNA form, the CDR3 reads TGTGCCAGCAAAACGCAGGGGGCCGCAACTAATGAAAAACTGTTTTTT. Encoded protein: CASKTQGAATNEKLFF.

This chain links TRBV7-2 with TRBJ2-3, with D perhaps TRBD2 (6 bases). V was shortened by 2 bases and J by 4 bases, with 16 bases between the two germline ends. CDR1 and CDR2 from the germline V gene are SGHTA and FQGNSA. The CDR3 is 16 amino acids. The CDR3 region is CASSLSGSGWADTQYF. The DNA for the CDR3 is TGTGCCAGCAGCTTATCTGGGAGCGGGTGGGCAGATACGCAGTATTTT.

On this clone: Different DNA sequences within this sample yield the same CDR3. CDR3 residues: CSAYNNYGYTF. The CDR3 DNA sequence: TGCAGTGCTTATAATAACTATGGCTACACCTTC. This chain joins TRBV20-1 and TRBJ1-2; D is unresolved. The CDR3 has 11 residues. Germline V gene sequence: CDR1 DFQATT, CDR2 SNEGSKA (reference sequence). Trimming pared 5 bases from V and 1 base from J, leaving 5 bases between.

The rearrangement links TRBV10-3 to TRBJ2-7, with 9 nucleotides matching TRBD1. This CDR3 spans 15 amino acids. Germline loops: CDR1 ENHRY, CDR2 SYGVKD. J gave up 2 bases and V 0 bases, and 2 bases lay outside the gene matches. The CDR3 sequence: CAISESGTGTYEQYF. CDR3 bases: TGTGCCATCAGTGAGTCGGGGACAGGGACCTACGAGCAGTACTTC.

For the CDR3, the DNA is TGTGCCAGCAGCGTCCTAGCGGGAGAGAGTAATGAGCAGTTCTTC. It specifies CASSVLAGESNEQFF. This chain connects TRBV5-6 to TRBJ2-1; 10 positions match TRBD2. Germline lookup yields CDR1 SGHDT and CDR2 YYEEEE. The V and J ends lost 4 bases and 7 bases, in that order; junction bases with no gene match: 8. This CDR3 is 15 amino acids long.

The chain has TRBV28 and TRBJ2-2; 8 bases fit TRBD1. Unmatched junction bases numbered 3, after V lost 2 bases and J lost 1 base. Per the germline V gene, CDR1 is MDHEN and CDR2 is SYDVKM. The CDR3 extends over 16 amino acids. The CDR3 sequence is CASSLQGAKNTGELFF. The CDR3 region has the DNA TGTGCCAGCAGTTTACAGGGGGCAAAGAACACCGGGGAGCTGTTTTTT.

The genes are TRBV7-2 and TRBJ2-2; 10 bases map to TRBD2. From germline, CDR1 is SGHTA and CDR2 FQGNSA. The CDR3 is 15 residues long. The V and J ends lost 5 bases and 5 bases, in that order; junction bases with no gene match: 5. The CDR3: CASSQLAGNTGELFF. Here the CDR3 DNA reads TGTGCCAGCAGCCAACTAGCGGGAAATACCGGGGAGCTGTTTTTT.

The V call is TRBV4-1, the J call TRBJ2-1; possible D gene TRBD1, 5 bases. V shed 0 bases and J shed 6 bases, with 12 bases lying between them. There are 15 residues in the CDR3. Germline-derived CDR1 and CDR2 are MGHRA and YSYEKL. In nucleotides, the CDR3 is TGCGCCAGCAGCCAAGAAGATGAGCAGGGCAATGAGCAGTTCTTC. This sequence encodes CASSQEDEQGNEQFF.

CDR3 nucleotides: TGTGCCATCAGTGAGTTGGGGGCCTGGAATGGGGCTAGCGGGAGTTATGAGCAGTTCTTC. Translating gives CAISELGAWNGASGSYEQFF. This chain connects TRBV10-3 to TRBJ2-1; 10 bases agree with TRBD2. The CDR3 sequence is 20 residues long. Germline CDR1 reads ENHRY; CDR2 reads SYGVKD. V trimming: 1 base; J trimming: 8 bases; junction bases outside the gene matches: 20.